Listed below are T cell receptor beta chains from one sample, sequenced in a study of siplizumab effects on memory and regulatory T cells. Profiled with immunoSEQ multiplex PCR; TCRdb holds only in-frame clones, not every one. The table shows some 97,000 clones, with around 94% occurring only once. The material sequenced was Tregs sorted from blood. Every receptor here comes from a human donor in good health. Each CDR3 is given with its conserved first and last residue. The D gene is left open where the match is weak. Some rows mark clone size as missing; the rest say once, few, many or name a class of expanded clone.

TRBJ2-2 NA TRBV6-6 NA CASVPASTGELFF TGTGCCAGCGTTCCGGCGAGTACCGGGGAGCTGTTTTTT
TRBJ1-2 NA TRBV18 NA CASSPGQGPNYGYTF TGTGCCAGCTCACCGGGGCAGGGGCCTAACTATGGCTACACCTTC
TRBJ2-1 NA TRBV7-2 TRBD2 CASSLLAGRSGNEQFF TGTGCCAGCAGCCTCTTAGCGGGGAGGTCTGGTAATGAGCAGTTCTTC
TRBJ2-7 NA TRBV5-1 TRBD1 CASSSTGGEQYF TGCGCCAGCAGTTCCACAGGGGGTGAGCAGTACTTC
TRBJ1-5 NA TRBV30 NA CAWSWDSNQPQHF TGTGCCTGGTCTTGGGATAGCAATCAGCCCCAGCATTTT
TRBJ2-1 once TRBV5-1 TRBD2 CASSRGTSGYSEQFF TGCGCCAGCAGCCGGGGGACTAGCGGGTACAGTGAGCAGTTCTTC
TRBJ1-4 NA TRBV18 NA CASSPVATNEKLFF TGTGCCAGCTCCCCAGTTGCAACTAATGAAAAACTGTTTTTT
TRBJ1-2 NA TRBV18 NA CASSPATRLNGYTF TGTGCCAGCTCACCGGCGACAAGGCTGAATGGCTACACCTTC
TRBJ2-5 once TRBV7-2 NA CASSRPRTETQYF TGTGCCAGCAGCCGCCCTAGAACAGAGACCCAGTACTTC
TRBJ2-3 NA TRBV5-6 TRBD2 CASSLNLLAGYYTDTQYF TGTGCCAGCAGCTTAAACTTACTAGCGGGATACTACACAGATACGCAGTATTTT
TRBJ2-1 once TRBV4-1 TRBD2 CASSQGGGWSNEQFF TGCGCCAGCAGCCAAGGGGGAGGGTGGAGCAATGAGCAGTTCTTC